Each of the 15 T cell receptor beta chains below was sequenced from the same sample in a study of blood T cell repertoires in COVID-19. The repertoire was sequenced with immunoSEQ multiplex PCR; TCRdb's copy has only in-frame clones and lacks some. The data contain hundreds of thousands of clones, around 82% of them singletons. The sequenced material came from peripheral blood. The receptors come from a human donor in a cohort sampled during active COVID-19.

About this clone: Mismatch with germline at one junction end may stem from a read error. The chain employs TRBV6-2 or TRBV6-3 and TRBJ2-7; D ambiguous. The germline V gene encodes CDR1 MNHEY and CDR2 SVGEGT. The CDR3 is 13 residues long. The CDR3 is CASGYRVTYEQYF. The DNA of the CDR3 is TGTGCCAGCGGTTATCGGGTTACCTACGAGCAGTACTTC.

The sample holds one count of this clone. The chain uses TRBV28 and TRBJ2-1; possible D gene TRBD2, 6 bases. The germline V gene encodes CDR1 MDHEN and CDR2 SYDVKM. Trimming shortened V by 6 bases and J by 3 bases, and 15 bases separated the two germline ends. CDR3 length: 15 residues. This CDR3 reads CASRSLAGSYNEQFF. The CDR3 coding sequence is TGTGCCAGCAGGTCGCTGGCGGGGAGCTACAATGAGCAGTTCTTC.

This chain uses TRBV24-1 with TRBJ2-2; D is unresolved. The length of the CDR3 is 16 residues. Germline CDR1 is KGHDR and CDR2 is SFDVKD. Trimming removed 0 bases from V and 6 bases from J, with 13 bases in between. The CDR3 DNA sequence: TGTGCCACCAGTGATTTGCAAATCACGGGTCCCGGGGAGCTGTTTTTT. Amino acids: CATSDLQITGPGELFF.

The chain carries TRBV7-2 and TRBJ2-3; D gene unclear. The CDR3 consists of 15 residues. Germline lookup yields CDR1 SGHTA and CDR2 FQGNSA. Trimming took off 6 bases at V and 1 base at J, with 14 bases between the two ends. The CDR3 is CASSARRGGTDTQYF. CDR3 sequence (DNA): TGTGCCAGCAGTGCTAGGAGAGGAGGCACAGATACGCAGTATTTT.

The chain carries TRBV20-1 and TRBJ1-6; D gene ambiguous. Trimming pared 4 bases from V and 10 bases from J, leaving 20 bases between. CDR3 length: 15 residues. Looked up from germline, CDR1 is DFQATT and CDR2 is SNEGSKA (reference sequence). This CDR3 reads CSANDRRAPGSPLHF. CDR3 DNA sequence: TGCAGTGCTAATGACCGTCGAGCTCCGGGATCACCCCTCCACTTT.

The chain links TRBV15 to TRBJ1-4; D might be TRBD1 (5 bases). Germline V gives CDR1 LNHNV, CDR2 YYDKDF (reference sequence). The ends were cut back, 0 bases at V and 4 bases at J, with 9 bases in the middle. The CDR3 has 15 residues. CDR3 region: CATSRDWGGNEKLFF. In nucleotides, the CDR3 is TGTGCCACCAGCAGAGATTGGGGGGGTAATGAAAAACTGTTTTTT.

The chain couples TRBV29-1 to TRBJ1-2; no clear D. This CDR3 region has 11 residues. Trimming pared 6 bases from V and 2 bases from J, leaving 7 bases between. Germline V gene data show CDR1 as SQVTM and CDR2 as ANQGSEA. The CDR3: CSVEQNYGYTF. DNA of the CDR3: TGCAGCGTCGAGCAAAACTATGGCTACACCTTC.

CDR3: CASSSTMDSTDTQYF. Here the CDR3 DNA reads TGTGCCAGCAGCTCCACCATGGACAGTACAGATACGCAGTATTTT. The gene calls are TRBV7-2 and TRBJ2-3; weak D call: TRBD1 (6 bases). Trimming removed 4 bases from V and 3 bases from J, with 14 bases in between. Germline lookup yields CDR1 SGHTA and CDR2 FQGNSA. This CDR3 is built from 15 residues.

This clone was found once. Here the CDR3 DNA reads TGCGCCAGCAGCTTGGGCCCCGGGGGTAGCGGGGGAAACAATGAGCAGTTCTTC. As protein: CASSLGPGGSGGNNEQFF. The V call is TRBV5-1, the J call TRBJ2-1; 9 bases line up with TRBD2. Germline CDR1 is SGHRS and CDR2 is YFSETQ. This CDR3 is built from 18 residues. V was clipped by 0 bases and J by 5 bases; unmatched bases: 12.

The V call is TRBV19, the J call TRBJ2-2; TRBD1 matches 8 bases. Germline lookup yields CDR1 LNHDA and CDR2 SQIVND (reference sequence). V shed 1 base and J 3 bases; nucleotides not matched to a gene: 4. CDR3 size: 16 residues. The CDR3 spells CASSIGAGGYTGELFF. Here the CDR3 DNA reads TGTGCCAGTAGTATAGGAGCAGGGGGCTACACCGGGGAGCTGTTTTTT.

This clone was seen ten or more times. The chain couples TRBV19 to TRBJ1-5; tentatively, D is TRBD1 (5 bases). The germline V gene encodes CDR1 LNHDA and CDR2 SQIVND (reference sequence). This CDR3 region has 12 residues. V lost 10 bases and J 5 bases, leaving 12 bases between the germline ends. As DNA, the CDR3 is TGTGCCACCCGTGGGGGGTATCAGCCCCAGCATTTT. It specifies CATRGGYQPQHF.

The J gene is TRBJ2-7, the V gene TRBV5-1, with D possibly matching TRBD2 (5 bases). V was cut by 0 bases and J by 1 base, with 14 bases left in between. There are 16 residues in the CDR3. CDR1 and CDR2 (germline): SGHRS, YFSETQ. The CDR3 nucleotides are TGCGCCAGCAGCTTGGGAGCGGCAGGCGCATCCTACGAGCAGTACTTC. Amino acid sequence: CASSLGAAGASYEQYF.

This clone showed up just once. The rearrangement links TRBV28 to TRBJ2-5, with TRBD1 as a possible D gene (6 bases). Deletions cut 4 bases from V and 2 bases from J, with 11 bases between. This CDR3 is built from 14 residues. Per germline, CDR1 MDHEN and CDR2 SYDVKM. Here the CDR3 reads CASSSDRYQETQYF. CDR3 coding DNA: TGTGCCAGCAGTTCCGACAGGTATCAAGAGACCCAGTACTTC.

This chain joins TRBV9 and TRBJ1-6; perhaps TRBD1 as D (5 bases). The CDR3 consists of 15 residues. Germline CDR1 reads SGDLS; CDR2 reads YYNGEE. Trimming removed 4 bases at V and 8 bases at J, with 16 bases between. The CDR3 is CASSPRQRRDSPLHF. In DNA, the CDR3 is TGTGCCAGCAGCCCCCGACAGCGGAGGGATTCACCCCTCCACTTT.

This clone occurred a few times. This sequence joins TRBV5-1 and TRBJ2-2, with D possibly matching TRBD1 (6 bases). The CDR3 spans 15 residues. Trimming shortened V by 4 bases and J by 0 bases, and 10 bases separated the two germline ends. Germline-derived CDR1 and CDR2 are SGHRS and YFSETQ. CDR3: CASSRGQPNTGELFF. In DNA form, the CDR3 reads TGCGCCAGCAGCCGAGGACAGCCGAACACCGGGGAGCTGTTTTTT.